The 2 T cell receptor beta chains below were found in one sample sequenced in a study of blood T cell repertoires in COVID-19. This table comes from immunoSEQ multiplex PCR, and its TCRdb copy is limited to in-frame clones, with some not included. The data hold 200,000 to 300,000 clones, with 86% observed a single time. The sequenced sample was peripheral blood. These receptors were obtained from a woman aged 25 to 39 who had recovered from COVID-19.

The rearrangement links TRBV4-1 to TRBJ1-4; 8 bases align to TRBD1. CDR1 and CDR2 from the germline V gene are MGHRA and YSYEKL. Trimming cost V 3 bases and J 6 bases; bases outside gene matches: 9. CDR3 size: 16 residues. The CDR3 here is CASSHPGGTGDEKLFF. CDR3 coding DNA: TGCGCCAGCAGCCATCCAGGAGGGACAGGAGATGAAAAACTGTTTTTT.

V gene TRBV2 combines with J gene TRBJ1-1; the D is unclear. Per the germline V gene, CDR1 is SNHLY and CDR2 is FYNNEI. The CDR3 consists of 12 residues. Trimming stripped 3 bases from V and 7 bases from J, with 9 bases between. CDR3 DNA sequence: TGTGCCAGCAGTGACAGGCCTTTTGAAGCTTTCTTT. Translation: CASSDRPFEAFF.